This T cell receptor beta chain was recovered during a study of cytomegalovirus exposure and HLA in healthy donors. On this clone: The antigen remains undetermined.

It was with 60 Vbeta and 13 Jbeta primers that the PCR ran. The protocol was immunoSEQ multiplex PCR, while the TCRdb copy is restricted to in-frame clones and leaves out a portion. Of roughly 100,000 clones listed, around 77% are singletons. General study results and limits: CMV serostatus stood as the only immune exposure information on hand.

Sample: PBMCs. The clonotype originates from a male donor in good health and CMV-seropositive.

CDR3 nucleotides: TGTGCCAGCAGCTTGGGCCGCGGGAGAGGCACCGGGGAGCTGTTTTTT. This sequence encodes CASSLGRGRGTGELFF. The V gene is TRBV5-4, the J gene TRBJ2-2; 7 bases fit TRBD2. Germline loops: CDR1 SGHNT, CDR2 YYREEE (reference sequence). The CDR3 is 16 residues long. The trim removed 0 bases at V and 4 bases at J, leaving 6 bases unmatched.